Listed here are 27 T cell receptor beta chains from one sample, sequenced in a study of shared clonotypes between healthy human individuals. Libraries were prepared by immunoSEQ multiplex PCR; TCRdb keeps only in-frame clonotypes and omits some of them. The sample lists 2 million to 2.5 million clones, 80% to 95% occurring once. The sequenced material came from naive CD4+ T cells from PBMCs. Subset described: CD45RA+ positively selected. These receptors were obtained from a man aged 18 to 35 in good health. Some clones in this sample may be carry-over from other donors' samples.

V usage is TRBV5-4 and J usage is TRBJ1-3, with D unresolved. Germline CDR1 is SGHNT and CDR2 is YYREEE (reference sequence). The ends were cut back, 4 bases at V and 0 bases at J, with 11 bases in the middle. The CDR3 loop spans 15 amino acids. CDR3: CASSNYKSSGNTIYF. The CDR3 DNA is TGTGCCAGCAGCAACTACAAGAGCTCTGGAAACACCATATATTTT.

The chain is built from TRBV28 and TRBJ2-7; D might be TRBD2 (5 bases). The germline V gene has CDR1 MDHEN and CDR2 SYDVKM. This CDR3 has 16 amino acids. V shed 4 bases and J shed 7 bases, with 23 bases lying between them. CDR3: CASSSHSADSIGEQYF. In DNA form, the CDR3 reads TGTGCCAGCAGTTCCCATTCCGCGGACTCCATAGGGGAGCAGTACTTC.

The V and J genes are TRBV10-3 and TRBJ2-2; D uncertain. V was trimmed by 0 bases and J by 8 bases, leaving 7 bases between them. This CDR3 region has 13 residues. In germline, CDR1 is ENHRY, CDR2 SYGVKD. CDR3 in amino acids: CAISESGQGELFF. The CDR3 DNA reads TGTGCCATCAGTGAGTCTGGCCAGGGGGAGCTGTTTTTT.

The chain carries TRBV9 and TRBJ2-2, with 9 positions matching TRBD2. The CDR3 loop spans 16 amino acids. V shed 1 base, J shed 4 bases, and the junction held 5 bases outside the gene matches. Germline lookup yields CDR1 SGDLS and CDR2 YYNGEE. This CDR3 is CASSVTLAGTTGELFF. DNA of the CDR3: TGTGCCAGCAGCGTAACTCTAGCGGGAACCACCGGGGAGCTGTTTTTT.

The chain has TRBV19 and TRBJ1-2; D is unclear. CDR3 length: 13 amino acids. Germline V gives CDR1 LNHDA, CDR2 SQIVND (reference sequence). Trimming stripped 8 bases from V and 5 bases from J, with 15 bases between. The chain's CDR3 is CASAEWGTYGYTF. CDR3 DNA sequence: TGTGCCAGTGCTGAATGGGGAACATATGGCTACACCTTC. The whole variable domain, filled in from reference TRBV19 and TRBJ1-2, reads DGGITQSPKYLFRKEGQNVTLSCEQNLNHDAMYWYRQDPGQGLRLIYYSQIVNDFQKGDIAEGYSVSREKKESFPLTVTSAQKNPTAFYLCASAEWGTYGYTFGSGTRLTVV.

The chain uses TRBV15 and TRBJ2-3, with TRBD2 identical over 14 bases. CDR3 length equals 17 residues. Germline values: CDR1 LNHNV, CDR2 YYDKDF (reference sequence). V lost 4 bases to trimming and J lost 6 bases; unmatched junction nucleotides: 9. The CDR3: CATSNRLAGGSSDTQYF. The CDR3 nucleotides are TGTGCCACCAGCAACCGACTAGCGGGAGGGAGTTCGGATACGCAGTATTTT.

With respect to this clone: Additional DNA sequences in this sample encode the identical CDR3. The J gene is TRBJ1-5, the V gene TRBV28, with D unclear. In germline, CDR1 is MDHEN, CDR2 SYDVKM. The ends were cut back, 7 bases at V and 5 bases at J, with 9 bases in the middle. This CDR3 region has 12 residues. CDR3 coding DNA: TGTGCCAGCACCCGGGGTTATCAGCCCCAGCATTTT. Its translation is CASTRGYQPQHF.

The V gene is TRBV19, the J gene TRBJ2-7, with 10 bases that match TRBD2. The ends lost 9 bases at V and 2 bases at J; junction bases unmatched: 16. Germline CDR1 and CDR2: LNHDA and SQIVND (reference sequence). This CDR3 region has 17 residues. The CDR3 sequence is CASRRSVLAGDTYEQYF. CDR3 in DNA: TGTGCCAGCCGACGATCCGTTCTAGCGGGAGATACCTACGAGCAGTACTTC.

This sequence joins TRBV6-6 and TRBJ2-1; D possibly corresponds to TRBD1 (5 bases). Germline V gene data show CDR1 as MNHNY and CDR2 as SVGAGI (reference sequence). The CDR3 consists of 15 residues. Deletions cut 4 bases from V and 8 bases from J, with 18 bases between. CDR3 sequence reads: CASSFVGSPRDEQFF. CDR3 nucleotides: TGTGCCAGCAGTTTCGTAGGGTCCCCCAGGGATGAGCAGTTCTTC.

The chain's CDR3 is CASSPSGSREITYNEQFF. CDR3 nucleotide sequence: TGTGCCAGCAGCCCGTCGGGTAGCCGAGAGATCACCTACAATGAGCAGTTCTTC. The genes are TRBV5-4 and TRBJ2-1; D is ambiguous. Trimming cost V 4 bases and J 2 bases, with 22 bases left between them. From germline, CDR1 is SGHNT and CDR2 YYREEE (reference sequence). This CDR3 region has 18 residues.

The chain combines TRBV5-1 with TRBJ1-5; possible D gene TRBD1, 5 bases. The germline V gene encodes CDR1 SGHRS and CDR2 YFSETQ. This CDR3 region has 13 residues. Trimming took off 4 bases at V and 9 bases at J, with 14 bases between the two ends. CDR3 nucleotide sequence: TGCGCCAGCAGCGGCGGTTCCGGGGGGCCCCAGCATTTT. It yields the protein CASSGGSGGPQHF.

The rearrangement links TRBV30 to TRBJ2-1; D possibly uses TRBD1 or TRBD2 (5 bases each). The V and J ends lost 7 bases and 2 bases respectively, with 12 bases between them. This CDR3 is 13 amino acids long. The germline CDR1 and CDR2 sequences are GTSNPN and SVGIG (reference sequence). The CDR3 bases are TGTGCCTCCGCCGGGACCCCCTACAATGAGCAGTTCTTC. Encoded protein: CASAGTPYNEQFF.

A single count supports this clone. The chain links TRBV7-9 to TRBJ2-7; D remains ambiguous. Trimming stripped 3 bases from V and 2 bases from J, with 5 bases between. CDR1 and CDR2 from the germline V gene are SEHNR and FQNEAQ (reference sequence). The CDR3 has 12 amino acids. The CDR3 region is CASSFLAYEQYF. For the CDR3, the DNA is TGTGCCAGCAGCTTCCTGGCCTACGAGCAGTACTTC.

This clone was seen once. This same CDR3 is encoded by further DNA sequences in the sample. This rearrangement joins TRBV9 to TRBJ2-1, with D perhaps matching TRBD1 (6 bases). Germline V gene lookup returns CDR1 SGDLS and CDR2 YYNGEE. The germline V and J ends were trimmed by 0 bases and 2 bases, with 9 bases remaining between them. CDR3 length: 15 amino acids. CDR3 amino acids: CASSVDQGPYNEQFF. CDR3 nucleotide sequence: TGTGCCAGCAGCGTAGATCAGGGGCCCTACAATGAGCAGTTCTTC.

The genes are TRBV5-1 and TRBJ1-2, with 12 bases that match TRBD1. The CDR3 runs 16 residues. The V gene's germline CDR1 is SGHRS and CDR2 YFSETQ. The V gene end was trimmed by 4 bases and the J gene end by 4 bases; junction bases not matched to a gene: 8. CDR3 sequence reads: CASSGSGTGGIYGYTF. CDR3 nucleotides: TGCGCCAGCAGCGGCTCGGGGACAGGGGGCATCTATGGCTACACCTTC.

This clone was seen only once. The chain employs TRBV6-1 and TRBJ2-6, with D possibly being TRBD2 (5 bases). The CDR3 consists of 17 residues. V dropped 4 bases and J dropped 4 bases, with 17 bases sitting between them. Per the germline V gene, CDR1 is MNHNS and CDR2 is SASEGT. In DNA form, the CDR3 reads TGTGCCAGCAGTGCCCTGTCCCGTCCGGGGGGGGCCAACGTCCTGACTTTC. As protein: CASSALSRPGGANVLTF.

As concerns this clone: Additional DNA sequences in this sample encode the identical CDR3. J is TRBJ2-7 and V is TRBV2; TRBD1 or TRBD2 may be the D gene (5 bases each). The CDR3 loop spans 12 amino acids. Trimming left V 7 bases short and J 3 bases short, with 10 bases between. Germline V gene lookup returns CDR1 SNHLY and CDR2 FYNNEI. CDR3 nucleotide sequence: TGTGCCAGCACCGGTGGGGGCTACGAGCAGTACTTC. Translated: CASTGGGYEQYF.

The genes are TRBV5-4 and TRBJ2-3; D gene unclear. The V end lost 0 bases, the J end lost 2 bases, and 4 bases lay between the germline ends. CDR1 SGHNT and CDR2 YYREEE come from the germline V gene (reference sequence). This CDR3 comprises 13 residues. The chain's CDR3 is CASSLVSTDTQYF. DNA for the CDR3: TGTGCCAGCAGCTTGGTGTCCACAGATACGCAGTATTTT.

This sequence joins TRBV5-4 and TRBJ2-4; TRBD1 matches at 11 bases. The germline V gene has CDR1 SGHNT and CDR2 YYREEE (reference sequence). Germline trimming cut 3 bases from V and 8 bases from J; bases unmatched to any gene: 7. This CDR3 has 15 residues. The CDR3 coding sequence is TGTGCCAGCAGCTCTCCGGACAGGGGGCTACACATTCAGTACTTC. Translating gives CASSSPDRGLHIQYF.

On this clone itself: Within the sample, other DNA sequences also encode this same CDR3. The rearrangement uses TRBV7-9 and TRBJ2-3; D possibly corresponds to TRBD2 (6 bases). Trimming left V 5 bases short and J 2 bases short, with 11 bases between. From germline, CDR1 is SEHNR and CDR2 FQNEAQ (reference sequence). The CDR3 has 14 amino acids. In DNA form, the CDR3 reads TGTGCCAGCAGCCTTGGGACTTCCACAGATACGCAGTATTTT. Its translation is CASSLGTSTDTQYF.

On this clone: In the same sample, other DNA sequences code for this CDR3. V gene TRBV5-4 combines with J gene TRBJ1-1; TRBD1 might be the D (5 bases). This CDR3 comprises 13 residues. CDR1 is SGHNT, CDR2 YYREEE, per germline (reference sequence). V shed 1 base and J shed 1 base, with 5 bases lying between them. In nucleotides, the CDR3 is TGTGCCAGCAGCTTGCAGGGGAACACTGAAGCTTTCTTT. It yields the protein CASSLQGNTEAFF.

This clone came up once. The chain joins TRBV18 to TRBJ1-4; TRBD1 agrees at 7 bases. CDR3 size: 14 residues. V lost 6 bases, J lost 7 bases, and 8 bases stayed unmatched. In germline, CDR1 is KGHSH, CDR2 LQKENI. The CDR3 DNA reads as TGTGCCAGCTCTGAACAGGGGCAGGGTGAAAAACTGTTTTTT. Protein: CASSEQGQGEKLFF.

The chain couples TRBV19 to TRBJ1-4; perhaps TRBD1 as D (5 bases). The germline V and J ends were trimmed by 4 bases and 7 bases, with 16 bases remaining between them. The CDR3 sequence is 15 residues long. Germline loops: CDR1 LNHDA, CDR2 SQIVND (reference sequence). The CDR3 spells CASSRGRPTGEKLFF. The CDR3 DNA follows: TGTGCCAGTAGTAGGGGACGTCCCACGGGTGAAAAACTGTTTTTT.

The chain combines TRBV10-3 with TRBJ2-5, with 9 positions matching TRBD1. In germline, CDR1 is ENHRY, CDR2 SYGVKD. With 2 bases clipped from V and 5 bases from J, the junction kept 3 bases outside the gene matches. This CDR3 is 14 amino acids long. CDR3 DNA: TGTGCCATCAGTGAGAGACAGGGGGATGAGACCCAGTACTTC. As protein: CAISERQGDETQYF.

The chain is built from TRBV5-1 and TRBJ1-1, with 9 bases that match TRBD1. This CDR3 has 14 amino acids. The V gene end was trimmed by 2 bases and the J gene end by 7 bases; junction bases not matched to a gene: 6. CDR1 is SGHRS, CDR2 YFSETQ, per germline. The CDR3 here is CASSLSTGGGEAFF. The CDR3 bases are TGCGCCAGCAGCTTAAGTACAGGGGGCGGTGAAGCTTTCTTT.

This clone has more than one count but fewer than ten. The rearrangement uses TRBV6-1 and TRBJ2-3; D might be TRBD2 (6 bases). V dropped 2 bases and J dropped 0 bases, with 9 bases sitting between them. Looked up from germline, CDR1 is MNHNS and CDR2 is SASEGT. CDR3 size: 15 residues. CDR3 sequence reads: CASSEWGVSTDTQYF. CDR3 nucleotide sequence: TGTGCCAGCAGTGAATGGGGGGTTAGCACAGATACGCAGTATTTT.

V and J are TRBV5-1 and TRBJ2-3; TRBD2 matches at 12 bases. J was trimmed by 1 base and V by 4 bases; bases with no gene match: 4. Per the germline V gene, CDR1 is SGHRS and CDR2 is YFSETQ. The CDR3 is made up of 16 amino acids. The CDR3 here is CASSLRTSGGTDTQYF. DNA for the CDR3: TGCGCCAGCAGCCTAAGGACTAGCGGGGGCACAGATACGCAGTATTTT.